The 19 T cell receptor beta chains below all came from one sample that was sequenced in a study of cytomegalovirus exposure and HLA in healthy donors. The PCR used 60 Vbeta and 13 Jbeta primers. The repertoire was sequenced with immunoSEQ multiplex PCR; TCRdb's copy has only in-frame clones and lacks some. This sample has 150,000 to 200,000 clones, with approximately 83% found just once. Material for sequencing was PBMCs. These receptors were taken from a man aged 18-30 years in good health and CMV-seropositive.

The CDR3 is CASSLQTGGYEQYF. The CDR3 DNA reads as TGCGCCAGCAGCTTACAGACAGGGGGGTACGAGCAGTACTTC. V and J are TRBV5-1 and TRBJ2-7; 9 bases align to TRBD1. The CDR3 contains 14 residues. Looked up from germline, CDR1 is SGHRS and CDR2 is YFSETQ. Germline trimming cut 2 bases from V and 4 bases from J; bases unmatched to any gene: 4.

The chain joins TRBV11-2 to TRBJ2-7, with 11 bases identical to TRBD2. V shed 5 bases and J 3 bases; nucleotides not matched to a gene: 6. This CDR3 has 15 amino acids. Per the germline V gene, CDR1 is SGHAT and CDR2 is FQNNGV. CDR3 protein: CASSRTSGGLYEQYF. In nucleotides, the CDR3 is TGTGCCAGCAGCCGAACTAGCGGGGGTCTCTACGAGCAGTACTTC.

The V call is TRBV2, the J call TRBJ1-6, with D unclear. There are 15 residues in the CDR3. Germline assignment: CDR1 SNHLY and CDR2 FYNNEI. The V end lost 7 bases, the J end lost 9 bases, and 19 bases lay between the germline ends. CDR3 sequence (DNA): TGTGCCAGCACGGTTGACACCTCCCGAGTTTCACCCCTCCACTTT. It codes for CASTVDTSRVSPLHF. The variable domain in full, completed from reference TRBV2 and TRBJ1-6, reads EPEVTQTPSHQVTQMGQEVILRCVPISNHLYFYWYRQILGQKVEFLVSFYNNEISEKSEIFDDQFSVERPDGSNFTLKIRSTKLEDSAMYFCASTVDTSRVSPLHFGNGTRLTVT.

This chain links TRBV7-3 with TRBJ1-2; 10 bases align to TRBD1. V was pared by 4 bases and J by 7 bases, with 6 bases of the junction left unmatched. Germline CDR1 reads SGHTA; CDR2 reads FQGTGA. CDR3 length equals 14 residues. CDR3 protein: CASSSTGGGGGYTF. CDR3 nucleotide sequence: TGTGCCAGCAGCTCGACAGGGGGCGGCGGTGGCTACACCTTC.

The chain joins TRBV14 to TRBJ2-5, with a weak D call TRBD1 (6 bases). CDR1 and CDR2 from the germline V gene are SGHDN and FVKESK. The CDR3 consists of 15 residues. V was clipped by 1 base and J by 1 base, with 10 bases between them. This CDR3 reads CASSQGQVLQETQYF. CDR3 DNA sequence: TGTGCCAGCAGCCAAGGACAGGTCCTCCAAGAGACCCAGTACTTC. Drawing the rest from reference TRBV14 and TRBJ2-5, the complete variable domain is EAGVTQFPSHSVIEKGQTVTLRCDPISGHDNLYWYRRVMGKEIKFLLHFVKESKQDESGMPNNRFLAERTGGTYSTLKVQPAELEDSGVYFCASSQGQVLQETQYFGPGTRLLVL.

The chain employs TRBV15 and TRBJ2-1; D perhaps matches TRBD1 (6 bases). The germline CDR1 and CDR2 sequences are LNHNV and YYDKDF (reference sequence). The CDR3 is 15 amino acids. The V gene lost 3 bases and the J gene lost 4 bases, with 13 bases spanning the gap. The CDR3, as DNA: TGTGCCACCAGCAGCGACAGGTTGAAGTACAATGAGCAGTTCTTC. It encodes CATSSDRLKYNEQFF.

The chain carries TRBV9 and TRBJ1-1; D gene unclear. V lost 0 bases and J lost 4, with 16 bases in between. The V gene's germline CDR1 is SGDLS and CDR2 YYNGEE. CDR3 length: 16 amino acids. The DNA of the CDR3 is TGTGCCAGCAGCGTAGGTGGGGAGCTAGGAGGCACTGAAGCTTTCTTT. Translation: CASSVGGELGGTEAFF.

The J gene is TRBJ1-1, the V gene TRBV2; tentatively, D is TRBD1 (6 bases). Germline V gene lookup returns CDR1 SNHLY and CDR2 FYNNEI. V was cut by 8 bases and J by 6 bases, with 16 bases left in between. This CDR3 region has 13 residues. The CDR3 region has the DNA TGTGCCAGCTCCCGGGCAGGGGTTGCTGAAGCTTTCTTT. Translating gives CASSRAGVAEAFF. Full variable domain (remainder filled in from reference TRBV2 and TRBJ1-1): EPEVTQTPSHQVTQMGQEVILRCVPISNHLYFYWYRQILGQKVEFLVSFYNNEISEKSEIFDDQFSVERPDGSNFTLKIRSTKLEDSAMYFCASSRAGVAEAFFGQGTRLTVV.

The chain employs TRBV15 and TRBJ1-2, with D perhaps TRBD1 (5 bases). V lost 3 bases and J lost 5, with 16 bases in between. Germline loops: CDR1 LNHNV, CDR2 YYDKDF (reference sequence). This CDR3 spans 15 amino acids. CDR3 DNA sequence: TGTGCCACCAGCAGGGCCCCCCGGGAGGGGTATGGCTACACCTTC. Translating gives CATSRAPREGYGYTF.

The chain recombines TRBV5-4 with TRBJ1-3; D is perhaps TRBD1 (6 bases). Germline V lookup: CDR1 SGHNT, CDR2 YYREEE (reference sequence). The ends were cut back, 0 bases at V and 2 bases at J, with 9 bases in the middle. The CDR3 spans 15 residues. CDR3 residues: CASSLDTGTGNTIYF. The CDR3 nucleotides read TGTGCCAGCAGCTTGGACACAGGGACTGGAAACACCATATATTTT.

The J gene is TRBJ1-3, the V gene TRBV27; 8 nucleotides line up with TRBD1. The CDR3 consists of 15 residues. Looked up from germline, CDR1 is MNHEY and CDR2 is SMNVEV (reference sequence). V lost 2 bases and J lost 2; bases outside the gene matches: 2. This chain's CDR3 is CASSLPDRAGNTIYF. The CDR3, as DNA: TGTGCCAGCAGTTTACCGGACAGGGCTGGAAACACCATATATTTT.

The CDR3 here is CASTQGPGNGYTF. CDR3 coding DNA: TGTGCCAGCACACAGGGACCGGGTAATGGCTACACCTTC. The chain recombines TRBV25-1 with TRBJ1-2; tentative D call: TRBD1 (6 bases). The CDR3 loop spans 13 amino acids. Germline CDR1 and CDR2: MGHDK and SYGVNS. Trimming shortened V by 7 bases and J by 6 bases, and 15 bases separated the two germline ends.

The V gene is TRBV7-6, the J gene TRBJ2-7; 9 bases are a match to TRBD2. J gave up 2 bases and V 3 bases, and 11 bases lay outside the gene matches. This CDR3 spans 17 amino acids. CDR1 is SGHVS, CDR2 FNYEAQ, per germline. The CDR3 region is CASSLRGGQGGTYEQYF. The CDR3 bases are TGTGCCAGCAGCTTGCGGGGGGGCCAGGGAGGAACCTACGAGCAGTACTTC.

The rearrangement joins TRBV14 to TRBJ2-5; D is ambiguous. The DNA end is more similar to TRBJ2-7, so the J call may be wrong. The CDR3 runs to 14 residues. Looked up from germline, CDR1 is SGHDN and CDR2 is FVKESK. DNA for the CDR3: TGTGCCAGCAGCCAAATAGACCGGGTCTACGAGCAGTACTTC. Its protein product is CASSQIDRVYEQYF.

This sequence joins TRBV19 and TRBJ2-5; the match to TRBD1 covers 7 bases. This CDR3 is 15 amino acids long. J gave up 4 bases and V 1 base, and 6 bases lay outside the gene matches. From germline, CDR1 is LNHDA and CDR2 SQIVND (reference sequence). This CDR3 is CASSIGQGFSETQYF. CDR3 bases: TGTGCCAGTAGTATAGGACAGGGTTTTTCAGAGACCCAGTACTTC.

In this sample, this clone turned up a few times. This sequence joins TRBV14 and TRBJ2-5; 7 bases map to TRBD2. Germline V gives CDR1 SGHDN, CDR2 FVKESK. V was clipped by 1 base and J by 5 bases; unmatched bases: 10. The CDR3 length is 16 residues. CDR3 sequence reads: CASSQVGGGTRETQYF. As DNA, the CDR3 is TGTGCCAGCAGCCAAGTTGGGGGGGGAACTCGTGAGACCCAGTACTTC.

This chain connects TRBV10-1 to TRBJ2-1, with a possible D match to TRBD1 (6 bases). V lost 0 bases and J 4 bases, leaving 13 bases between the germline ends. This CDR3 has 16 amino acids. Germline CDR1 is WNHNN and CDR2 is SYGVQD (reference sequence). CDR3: CASSESKGTLYNEQFF. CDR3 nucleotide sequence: TGCGCCAGCAGTGAGTCGAAGGGGACATTATACAATGAGCAGTTCTTC.

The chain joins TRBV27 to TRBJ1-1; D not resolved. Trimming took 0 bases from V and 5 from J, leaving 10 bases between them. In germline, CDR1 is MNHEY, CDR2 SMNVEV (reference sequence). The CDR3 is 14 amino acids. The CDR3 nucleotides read TGTGCCAGCAGTTTATCCTCGTTCGGTACTGAAGCTTTCTTT. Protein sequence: CASSLSSFGTEAFF.

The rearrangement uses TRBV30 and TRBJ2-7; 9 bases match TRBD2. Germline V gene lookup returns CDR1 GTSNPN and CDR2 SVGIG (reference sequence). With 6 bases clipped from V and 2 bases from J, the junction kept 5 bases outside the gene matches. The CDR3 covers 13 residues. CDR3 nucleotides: TGTGCCTGTCGGCGGGGGGGGGCCTACGAGCAGTACTTC. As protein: CACRRGGAYEQYF.